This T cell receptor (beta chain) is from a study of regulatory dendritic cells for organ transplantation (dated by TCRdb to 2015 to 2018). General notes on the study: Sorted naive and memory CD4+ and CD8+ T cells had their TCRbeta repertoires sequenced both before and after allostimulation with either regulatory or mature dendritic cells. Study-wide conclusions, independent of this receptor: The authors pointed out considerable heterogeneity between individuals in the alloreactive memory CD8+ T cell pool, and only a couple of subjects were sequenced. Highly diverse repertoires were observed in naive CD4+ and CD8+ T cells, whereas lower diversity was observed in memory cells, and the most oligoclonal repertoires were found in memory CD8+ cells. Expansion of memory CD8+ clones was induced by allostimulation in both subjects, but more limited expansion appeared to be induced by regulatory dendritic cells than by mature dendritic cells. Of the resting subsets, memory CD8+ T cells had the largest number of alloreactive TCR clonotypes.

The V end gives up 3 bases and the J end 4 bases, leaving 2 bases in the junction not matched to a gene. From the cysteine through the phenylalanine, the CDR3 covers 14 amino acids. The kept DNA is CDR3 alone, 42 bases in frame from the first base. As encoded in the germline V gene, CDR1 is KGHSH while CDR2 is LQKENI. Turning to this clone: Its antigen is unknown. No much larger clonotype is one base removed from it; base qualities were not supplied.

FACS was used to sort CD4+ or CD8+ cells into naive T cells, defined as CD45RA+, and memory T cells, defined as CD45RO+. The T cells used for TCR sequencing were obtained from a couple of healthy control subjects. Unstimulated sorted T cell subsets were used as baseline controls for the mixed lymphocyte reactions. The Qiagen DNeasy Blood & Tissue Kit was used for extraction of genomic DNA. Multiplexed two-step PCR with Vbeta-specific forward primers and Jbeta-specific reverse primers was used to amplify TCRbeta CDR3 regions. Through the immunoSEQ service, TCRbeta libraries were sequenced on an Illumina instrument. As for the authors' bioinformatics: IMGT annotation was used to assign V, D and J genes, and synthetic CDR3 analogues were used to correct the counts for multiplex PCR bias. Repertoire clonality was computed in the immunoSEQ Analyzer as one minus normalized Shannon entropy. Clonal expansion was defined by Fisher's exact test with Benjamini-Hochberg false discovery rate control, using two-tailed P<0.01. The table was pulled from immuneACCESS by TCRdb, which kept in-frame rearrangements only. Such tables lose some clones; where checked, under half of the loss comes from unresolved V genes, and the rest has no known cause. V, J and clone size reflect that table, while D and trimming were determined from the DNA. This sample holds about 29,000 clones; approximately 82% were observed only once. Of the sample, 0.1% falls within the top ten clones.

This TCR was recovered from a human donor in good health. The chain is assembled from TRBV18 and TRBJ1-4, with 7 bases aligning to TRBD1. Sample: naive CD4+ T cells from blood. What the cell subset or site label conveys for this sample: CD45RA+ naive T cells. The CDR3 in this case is CASSPGTVNEKLFF. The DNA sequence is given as TGTGCCAGCTCACCGGGGACAGTTAATGAAAAACTGTTTTTT.